This TCR beta chain comes out of a study of glioma-infiltrating T cells after dendritic cell vaccination. Germline loops: CDR1 MNHEY, CDR2 SMNVEV (reference sequence). The CDR3 covers 16 residues. The junction had 4 bases not matched to a gene; V was cut back by 5 bases and J by 3 bases. None of the glioblastoma patients had an isocitrate dehydrogenase mutation. PBMC sampling occurred before vaccination, two weeks after the third dose, and at progression. Assay: immunoSEQ multiplex PCR; the TCRdb copy retains only in-frame clones and omits some. The sample lists more than 95,000 clones; 81% were seen once.

This sequence was found in a human donor with glioblastoma. The chain recombines TRBV27 with TRBJ2-1; 13 bases align to TRBD2. The specimen comprised blood, sampled before dendritic cell vaccination. The CDR3 protein is CASSGGLAGFYNEQFF. The CDR3 DNA reads as TGTGCCAGCAGTGGGGGACTAGCGGGGTTCTACAATGAGCAGTTCTTC.